What follows is one T cell receptor (beta chain) and its context. Its antigen remains undetermined. Qualities for individual bases were not recorded, and no much larger clone is one base off. In total, more than 500 healthy bone marrow donors made up the cohort. At the time of sampling, every cohort member was nominally healthy, though immune exposures that went unrecorded were likely present. The donor tested CMV seronegative, placing the donor among the 300 to 400 seronegative members of the cohort. Each donor provided a peripheral blood sample, and peripheral blood mononuclear cells were used for TCR beta sequencing. Genomic DNA extraction from the blood cell samples was performed with the Qiagen DNeasy Blood Extraction Kit. The data were obtained in a study of cytomegalovirus exposure and HLA in healthy donors (dated by TCRdb to about 2017). For the study in its entirety: In an earlier analysis of under 750 of the donors, 250 to 350 Gb of sequence data and some 100 million unique TCR beta sequences from about 179 million T cells were reported. All discovery cohort repertoires had been generated using a single sequencing platform. In the later analysis, no new phenotypic data were used to find candidate immune exposures; instead, reliance was placed on TCR beta sequences and their occurrence across donors. The T cell repertoires of around 670 subjects were profiled by immunosequencing and related to cytomegalovirus serostatus. Besides the first cohort of roughly 700 subjects, a separate validation cohort made up of over 100 different subjects was used. Of the roughly 400 genotyped donors, 70% to 90% were placed in the genetic ancestry cluster associated with self-reported Caucasian donors. The aim of the study was to test whether cataloging public T cell receptors could identify signatures of past pathogen exposure. To study patterns of TCR occurrence, a later analysis re-analyzed previously published TCR beta repertoires from several hundred donors and added high-resolution HLA genotyping. To predict cytomegalovirus infection status, the study brought together high-throughput TCR immunosequencing, statistical association of individual TCRs with disease status, and machine learning. A later genetic analysis used genome-wide SNP genotypes for about 65% of the 666 donors, treating that subset as a discovery cohort. Around 300 gigabases of sequencing data and approximately 85 million unique TCR sequences were included in an early release covering roughly 700 HLA-typed donors. An earlier analysis of several hundred of the donors applied high-throughput TCR beta sequencing to assess whether each TCR beta V gene segment acted as functional or pseudogenic. The number of typed donors differed by locus: about 620-640 for A, B, C, DRB1 and DQB1; some 500 for DQA1; 606 for DPA1; and about 450 for DPB1. Donor age, sex, ethnicity and CMV serostatus were compiled alongside the repertoire data. On average, around 200,000 unique TCR beta nucleotide sequences were sequenced per donor among some 430 genotyped donors of the cohort, with roughly a sixth of those sequences being non-productive. Roughly five DR-DQ haplotypes were treated as single units for association and clustering because of strong linkage in the cohort. HLA typing covered class I and class II loci at four-digit resolution. What the authors observed across the whole study: The classifier was reported to diagnose cytomegalovirus status with high specificity and sensitivity in both the original and validation cohorts. A further reported finding was that TCR beta sequences accurately predicted the HLA-A and HLA-B alleles for most subjects in the first cohort. In a later genetic analysis, a missense DCLRE1C variant was associated with V-gene and J-gene trimming of TCR beta chains, and the association was replicated in an independent cohort. The sequencing pipeline was judged likely to have produced a cluster of highly shared sequence variants as a technical artifact. In the study, some 180 TCR beta chains were listed as associated with cytomegalovirus. At a false discovery rate of 0.05, a later analysis linked 16,000 or so TCR beta sequences to specific HLA alleles. A later analysis found that TCR association rates varied across HLA loci, with DRB1 alleles showing the most associated TCRs and HLA-C alleles the fewest. Because HLA typing was missing for some donors at each locus, association tests included only the typed subset. When HLA alleles, especially DR and DQ, strongly co-occurred, TCR associations were difficult to assign to individual alleles. In an earlier analysis of some 500 of the donors, most TCR beta V segments appeared in productive rearrangements about 87% or about 30% of the time, broadly matching IMGT annotations. For the cohort, immune exposure information was limited to CMV serostatus. In vitro tests confirmed that a few of the cytomegalovirus-associated TCR beta chains recognize cytomegalovirus antigens. In a later genetic analysis, fewer N-insertions in productive TCRs were reported among donors in an Asian-associated ancestry cluster than the 666-donor mean. According to a later analysis, parvovirus B19, influenza, CMV and Epstein-Barr virus appeared linked to several top co-occurrence clusters. Sequencing depth was assumed to be roughly uniform across donors in the presence/absence analyses, though that assumption may not hold. It was suggested by the authors that the approach could potentially be generalized to other disease states and immunological phenotypes. In this cohort, only TCR beta chains were sequenced, and detectable features were limited by the absence of alpha or paired-chain data. Correlated functional status among segregating V segments might be attributable to linkage disequilibrium, but an unknown experimental factor could not be ruled out. Most TCR sequences were observed very rarely across donors, whereas some public TCRs were present in many individuals. According to a later analysis, most CMV-associated TCR beta chains appeared to be HLA-restricted, and the HLA associations seemed to be driven largely by CMV exposure. A later analysis found that HLA-associated TCR beta chains were more clonally expanded and had lower generation probabilities than equally common non-associated chains. Roughly 15 rarely observed V segments, including chromosome 9 orphons, were excluded from the earlier analysis of about 610 of the donors because counts were too low.

The library was built by means of the immunoSEQ multiplex PCR assay. For the multiplex PCR, a mixture combining 60 forward primers for TCR Vbeta segments and 13 reverse primers for TCR Jbeta segments was used. Amplification of the CDR3 region of rearranged TCR beta genes was performed with a multiplex PCR assay on genomic DNA. The amplified TCR beta libraries were sequenced on the Illumina HiSeq System as 87-base-pair reads. On the study's bioinformatics: A later analysis tallied 75 million to 95 million unique TCR beta chains across the 666 repertoires, and some 10 million of those chains were shared by two or more donors. Raw reads were error-corrected and collapsed into unique sequences with a nearest-neighbor algorithm that merged closely related sequences to remove PCR and sequencing errors. Alignment of CDR3 sequences to IMGT reference sequences was used to assign V, D and J gene segments. For a sequence to be retained, at least a six-nucleotide match to both a V gene segment and a J gene segment was required. A rearrangement counted as productive if the CDR3 had no stop codons and remained in frame with V and J, and every other rearrangement counted as non-productive. Following IMGT convention, CDR3 was defined as the stretch from the second conserved V-encoded cysteine to the conserved J-encoded phenylalanine. The earlier analysis of 450 to 750 of the donors excluded any sequence lacking an unambiguous match to a single V gene segment. An earlier analysis of 587 of the donors called V segments functional above 56.7% productive rearrangements and segregating when the between-donor standard deviation exceeded 5%. A statistical classification framework was built to diagnose cytomegalovirus status from the catalog of TCR beta chain sequences. In a later analysis, V and J genes were assigned by comparing TCR nucleotide sequences against IMGT/GENE-DB human TR gene sequences. In a later analysis, CDR3 sequences and most-parsimonious VDJ recombination scenarios were assigned using the TCRdist pipeline. In a later analysis, each TCR beta chain was defined by its CDR3 amino acid sequence together with its V-gene family, and reads lacking a unique V-gene family were excluded. To address suspected cross-contamination and a sequencing artifact, a later analysis removed approximately 590 highly shared, low-generation-probability nucleotide sequences. In a later analysis, a clonal expansion index was calculated for each public chain from normalized within-repertoire ranks of inferred template counts. Generation probabilities in a later analysis came from a VDJ recombination model fitted to out-of-frame rearrangements, and those results were checked against IGoR. In a later analysis, TCR-TCR, TCR-HLA and TCR-CMV co-occurrence was scored with hypergeometric tests, and a repertoire-size bias correction was applied to TCR pairs. A later analysis estimated false discovery rates by permuting HLA or CMV assignments 20 times. A later analysis grouped co-occurring TCRs with DBSCAN, adding TCRdist sequence similarity when clustering within HLA-allele-positive subsets. Co-occurrence clustering excluded repertoires with fewer than 30,000 or more than 120,000 public chains, plus five with anomalous nucleotide sharing. Imported from immuneACCESS, the table was reduced by TCRdb to in-frame sequences with V and J called. These copies leave out some clones; in studies compared against another copy, an unresolved V gene accounts for under half, and the cause of the remainder is not known. V and J calls plus clone size are reproduced from that table; the DNA served to infer D and trimming. A total of 200,000 to 250,000 clones appear in this sample, about 77% of them only once. Of the sample, 0.4% to 0.6% falls within the top ten clones.

The sequence came from a boy aged 10-17 years in good health and CMV-seronegative. The sample comprised PBMCs.

The CDR3 protein: CAISDPSGVTQETQYF. The bases are TGTGCCATCAGTGACCCTAGCGGGGTAACTCAAGAGACCCAGTACTTC. The V gene is TRBV10-3 and the J gene is TRBJ2-5; a stretch of 9 junction bases matches TRBD2. Spanning cysteine to phenylalanine, the CDR3 consists of 16 amino acids. Only the CDR3 region is kept as DNA, spanning 48 bases read in frame from base 1. At the junction V is shortened by 3 bases and J by 2 bases; bases outside the gene matches: 7. CDR1 and CDR2 are read off the germline V gene as ENHRY and SYGVKD.